This entry lists 16 T cell receptor beta chains sequenced from one sample in a study of a mutant IDH1 vaccine in newly diagnosed glioma. This sample's time point: baseline, week 1 (first vaccination visit). Treatment indicated: pre-vaccination baseline after standard-of-care therapy. The protocol was immunoSEQ multiplex PCR, while the TCRdb copy is restricted to in-frame clones and leaves out a portion. The sample lists about 69,000 clones; around 86% were seen once. The sample consisted of PBMCs, taken from a glioma patient treated with radiotherapy, temozolomide or both. The receptors were gathered from a man under 40 with glioma.

This clone was seen a handful of times. CDR3 sequence: CASIPNLNTEAFF. Written as DNA, the CDR3 is TGTGCCAGTATCCCTAACCTGAACACTGAAGCTTTCTTT. V and J are TRBV19 and TRBJ1-1; D remains ambiguous. The CDR3 is made up of 13 amino acids. Germline V gene data show CDR1 as LNHDA and CDR2 as SQIVND (reference sequence). The ends were cut back, 7 bases at V and 0 bases at J, with 9 bases in the middle.

The CDR3, as DNA: TGTGCCAGCAGTGAAGTGCTGGGCGTTTTTAGGCAAGAGACCCAGTACTTC. Its protein is CASSEVLGVFRQETQYF. V gene TRBV2 combines with J gene TRBJ2-5; no reliable D call. CDR1 is SNHLY and CDR2 is FYNNEI in the germline V gene. The CDR3 runs 17 residues. V was clipped by 1 base and J by 2 bases, with 17 bases between them.

The chain couples TRBV6-6 to TRBJ2-3; no firm D call. Trimming stripped 8 bases from V and 1 base from J, with 7 bases between. This CDR3 has 12 amino acids. Germline V CDR1 and CDR2: MNHNY, SVGAGI (reference sequence). The CDR3 loop is CASHTGTDTQYF. In DNA form, the CDR3 reads TGTGCCAGCCATACGGGCACAGATACGCAGTATTTT.

This CDR3 is CASSESETSDYNEQFF. The CDR3 coding sequence is TGTGCCAGCAGTGAATCGGAGACTAGCGATTACAATGAGCAGTTCTTC. The chain links TRBV6-4 to TRBJ2-1, with 8 positions matching TRBD2. CDR3 length equals 16 residues. Germline V gene lookup returns CDR1 MRHNA and CDR2 SNTAGT. The ends lost 3 bases at V and 4 bases at J; junction bases unmatched: 8.

This rearrangement joins TRBV4-1 to TRBJ1-1; unclear D gene. Germline V CDR1 and CDR2: MGHRA, YSYEKL. Trimming cost V 1 base and J 8 bases, with 20 bases left between them. There are 16 residues in the CDR3. The CDR3 DNA reads as TGCGCCAGCAGCCAAGGATGGCGAGAGACTACGAGGGAAGCTTTCTTT. Translated, it gives CASSQGWRETTREAFF.

The chain couples TRBV27 to TRBJ2-3, with 14 bases aligning to TRBD2. V lost 5 bases to trimming and J lost 3 bases; unmatched junction nucleotides: 4. Looked up from germline, CDR1 is MNHEY and CDR2 is SMNVEV (reference sequence). The CDR3 consists of 16 residues. CDR3: CASSPTSGGATDTQYF. The CDR3 DNA follows: TGTGCCAGCAGTCCGACTAGCGGGGGGGCAACAGATACGCAGTATTTT.

The chain combines TRBV25-1 with TRBJ2-3; 10 bases agree with TRBD2. The CDR3 has 17 residues. The J segment lost 1 base and the V segment lost 0 bases, leaving 4 bases of the junction unmatched. Germline values: CDR1 MGHDK, CDR2 SYGVNS. The CDR3 is CASSEYRLAGGTDTQYF. The CDR3 DNA follows: TGTGCCAGCAGTGAATATCGACTAGCGGGCGGCACAGATACGCAGTATTTT.

The sample holds a few counts of this clone. The sample contains more than one DNA sequence encoding this CDR3. CDR3 sequence reads: CASSPTGDTEAFF. DNA for the CDR3: TGTGCCAGCTCACCGACAGGGGACACTGAAGCTTTCTTT. The J gene is TRBJ1-1, the V gene TRBV18; 8 bases are shared with TRBD1. The CDR3 is 13 amino acids. Germline-derived CDR1 and CDR2 are KGHSH and LQKENI. V lost 3 bases to trimming and J lost 3 bases; unmatched junction nucleotides: 0.

The chain couples TRBV18 to TRBJ1-4, with D unresolved. Trimming pared 4 bases from V and 2 bases from J, leaving 14 bases between. Germline V gives CDR1 KGHSH, CDR2 LQKENI. This CDR3 comprises 16 residues. The CDR3 sequence: CASSRNRGSTNEKLFF. CDR3 sequence (DNA): TGTGCCAGCTCACGTAATCGAGGGTCTACTAATGAAAAACTGTTTTTT.

Only a few counts were recorded for this clone. The rearrangement uses TRBV2 and TRBJ1-6, with TRBD1 as a possible D gene (5 bases). V was shortened by 5 bases and J by 10 bases, with 6 bases between the two germline ends. This CDR3 comprises 11 residues. Germline CDR1 reads SNHLY; CDR2 reads FYNNEI. CDR3 coding DNA: TGTGCCAGCAGTCCAGGGTCACCCCTCCACTTT. This gives the protein CASSPGSPLHF.

The chain combines TRBV11-2 with TRBJ1-4; tentatively, D is TRBD1 (5 bases). The CDR3 consists of 16 residues. Germline values: CDR1 SGHAT, CDR2 FQNNGV. The ends were cut back, 3 bases at V and 5 bases at J, with 16 bases in the middle. DNA of the CDR3: TGTGCCAGCAGCTTCGCGCTGAGGGGCAACAATGAAAAACTGTTTTTT. Translating it yields CASSFALRGNNEKLFF.

This chain uses TRBV10-1 with TRBJ1-2; the D is unclear. Germline V gene lookup returns CDR1 WNHNN and CDR2 SYGVQD (reference sequence). The CDR3 runs to 11 residues. Trimming left V 4 bases short and J 6 bases short, with 6 bases between. CDR3 sequence reads: CASSGGDGYTF. The CDR3 bases are TGCGCCAGCAGTGGAGGAGATGGCTACACCTTC.

V and J are TRBV7-9 and TRBJ1-2; D might be TRBD1 (6 bases). This CDR3 contains 14 residues. Deletions cut 0 bases from V and 2 bases from J, with 7 bases between. Germline loops: CDR1 SEHNR, CDR2 FQNEAQ (reference sequence). CDR3 DNA: TGTGCCAGCAGCTTAGCGGACAGAAACTATGGCTACACCTTC. Translated: CASSLADRNYGYTF. Looking up the rest from reference TRBV7-9 and TRBJ1-2 gives the full variable domain: DTGVSQNPRHKITKRGQNVTFRCDPISEHNRLYWYRQTLGQGPEFLTYFQNEAQLEKSRLLSDRFSAERPKGSFSTLEIQRTEQGDSAMYLCASSLADRNYGYTFGSGTRLTVV.

The genes are TRBV5-4 and TRBJ2-3, with no clear D. The CDR3 is 15 amino acids. Trimming removed 4 bases at V and 0 bases at J, with 12 bases between. Germline V lookup: CDR1 SGHNT, CDR2 YYREEE (reference sequence). The chain's CDR3 is CASSAVTRSTDTQYF. CDR3 nucleotides: TGTGCCAGCAGCGCGGTTACAAGGAGCACAGATACGCAGTATTTT.

Only one count was recorded for this clone. CDR3 in amino acids: CASSPQGSNLLSREQFF. The CDR3 DNA is TGTGCCAGCAGCCCACAGGGCTCCAACCTTTTATCAAGGGAGCAGTTCTTC. The chain uses TRBV11-2 and TRBJ2-1; a weak D match, TRBD1 (6 bases). Germline V gene sequence: CDR1 SGHAT, CDR2 FQNNGV. The CDR3 spans 17 residues. The V gene lost 5 bases and the J gene lost 10 bases, with 27 bases spanning the gap.

The chain has TRBV27 and TRBJ2-7, with D maybe TRBD1 (5 bases). Germline CDR1 reads MNHEY; CDR2 reads SMNVEV (reference sequence). The CDR3 length is 13 residues. Trimming left V 5 bases short and J 2 bases short, with 10 bases between. This CDR3 is CASSLGATYEQYF. The CDR3 nucleotides read TGTGCCAGCAGTCTTGGGGCAACCTACGAGCAGTACTTC.